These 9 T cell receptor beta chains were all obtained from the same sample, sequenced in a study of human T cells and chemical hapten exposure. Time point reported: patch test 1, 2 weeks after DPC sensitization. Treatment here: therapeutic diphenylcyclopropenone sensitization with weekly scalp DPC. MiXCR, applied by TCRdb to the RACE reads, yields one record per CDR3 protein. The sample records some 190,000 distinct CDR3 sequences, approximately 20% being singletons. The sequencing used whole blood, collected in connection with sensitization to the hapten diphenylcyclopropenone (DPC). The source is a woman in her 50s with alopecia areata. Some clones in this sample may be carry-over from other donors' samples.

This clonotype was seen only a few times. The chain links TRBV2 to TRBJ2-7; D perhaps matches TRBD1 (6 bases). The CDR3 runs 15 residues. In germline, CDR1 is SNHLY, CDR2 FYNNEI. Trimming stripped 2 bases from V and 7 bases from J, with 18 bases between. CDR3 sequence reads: CASSESRTAGGEQYF. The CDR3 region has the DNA TGTGCCAGCAGTGAATCTAGGACAGCTGGCGGGGAGCAGTACTTC.

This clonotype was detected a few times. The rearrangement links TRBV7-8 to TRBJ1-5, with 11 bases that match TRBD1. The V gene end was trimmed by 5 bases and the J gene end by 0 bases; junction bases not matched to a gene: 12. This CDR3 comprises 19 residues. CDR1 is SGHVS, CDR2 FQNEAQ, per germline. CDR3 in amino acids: CASSPLSRDRGISNQPQHF. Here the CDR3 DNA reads TGTGCCAGCAGCCCCCTTTCCCGGGACAGGGGGATTAGCAATCAGCCCCAGCATTTT.

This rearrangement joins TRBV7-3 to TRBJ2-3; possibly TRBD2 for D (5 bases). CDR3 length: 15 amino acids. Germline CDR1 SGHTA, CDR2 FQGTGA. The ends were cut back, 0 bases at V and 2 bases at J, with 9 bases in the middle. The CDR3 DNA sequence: TGTGCCAGCAGCTTAACGACGGGGATCACAGATACGCAGTATTTT. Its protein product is CASSLTTGITDTQYF.

The CDR3 protein is CSLTTGGNTEAFF. The CDR3 nucleotides are TGCAGCCTAACGACAGGGGGTAACACTGAAGCTTTCTTT. The chain combines TRBV29-1 with TRBJ1-1, with 9 bases that match TRBD1. J lost 2 bases, V lost 8 bases, and 6 bases had no gene match. This CDR3 region has 13 residues. Per germline, CDR1 SQVTM and CDR2 ANQGSEA.

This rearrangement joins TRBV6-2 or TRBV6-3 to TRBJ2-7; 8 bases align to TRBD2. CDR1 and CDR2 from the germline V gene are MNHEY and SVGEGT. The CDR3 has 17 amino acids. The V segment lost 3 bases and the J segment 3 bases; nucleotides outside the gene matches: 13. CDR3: CASSYYSGITYNYEQYF. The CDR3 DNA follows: TGTGCCAGCAGTTATTATAGCGGGATTACCTACAACTACGAGCAGTACTTC.

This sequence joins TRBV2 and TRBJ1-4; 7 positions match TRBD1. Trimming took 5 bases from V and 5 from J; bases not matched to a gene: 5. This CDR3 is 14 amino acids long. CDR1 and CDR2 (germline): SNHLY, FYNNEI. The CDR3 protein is CASSKTGRNEKLFF. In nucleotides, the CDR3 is TGTGCCAGCAGTAAGACAGGGAGAAATGAAAAACTGTTTTTT.

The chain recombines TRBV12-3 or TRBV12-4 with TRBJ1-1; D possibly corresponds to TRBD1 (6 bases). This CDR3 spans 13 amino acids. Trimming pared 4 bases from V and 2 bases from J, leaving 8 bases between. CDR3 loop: CASSYRVNTEAFF. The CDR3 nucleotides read TGTGCCAGCAGTTACAGGGTTAACACTGAAGCTTTCTTT.

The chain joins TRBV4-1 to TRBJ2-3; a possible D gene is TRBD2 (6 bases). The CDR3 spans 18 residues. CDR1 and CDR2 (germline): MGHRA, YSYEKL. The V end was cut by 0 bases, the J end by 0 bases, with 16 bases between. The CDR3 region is CASSQDQGRAGSTDTQYF. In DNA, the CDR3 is TGCGCCAGCAGCCAAGATCAGGGAAGGGCGGGGAGCACAGATACGCAGTATTTT.

The CDR3 here is CASSYPSMGYNEQFF. The CDR3 bases are TGTGCCAGCAGTTATCCGTCCATGGGGTACAATGAGCAGTTCTTC. The V and J genes are TRBV6-6 and TRBJ2-1, with D hard to call. V shed 3 bases and J shed 4 bases, with 13 bases lying between them. The CDR3 length is 15 residues. Per the germline V gene, CDR1 is MNHNY and CDR2 is SVGAGI (reference sequence).